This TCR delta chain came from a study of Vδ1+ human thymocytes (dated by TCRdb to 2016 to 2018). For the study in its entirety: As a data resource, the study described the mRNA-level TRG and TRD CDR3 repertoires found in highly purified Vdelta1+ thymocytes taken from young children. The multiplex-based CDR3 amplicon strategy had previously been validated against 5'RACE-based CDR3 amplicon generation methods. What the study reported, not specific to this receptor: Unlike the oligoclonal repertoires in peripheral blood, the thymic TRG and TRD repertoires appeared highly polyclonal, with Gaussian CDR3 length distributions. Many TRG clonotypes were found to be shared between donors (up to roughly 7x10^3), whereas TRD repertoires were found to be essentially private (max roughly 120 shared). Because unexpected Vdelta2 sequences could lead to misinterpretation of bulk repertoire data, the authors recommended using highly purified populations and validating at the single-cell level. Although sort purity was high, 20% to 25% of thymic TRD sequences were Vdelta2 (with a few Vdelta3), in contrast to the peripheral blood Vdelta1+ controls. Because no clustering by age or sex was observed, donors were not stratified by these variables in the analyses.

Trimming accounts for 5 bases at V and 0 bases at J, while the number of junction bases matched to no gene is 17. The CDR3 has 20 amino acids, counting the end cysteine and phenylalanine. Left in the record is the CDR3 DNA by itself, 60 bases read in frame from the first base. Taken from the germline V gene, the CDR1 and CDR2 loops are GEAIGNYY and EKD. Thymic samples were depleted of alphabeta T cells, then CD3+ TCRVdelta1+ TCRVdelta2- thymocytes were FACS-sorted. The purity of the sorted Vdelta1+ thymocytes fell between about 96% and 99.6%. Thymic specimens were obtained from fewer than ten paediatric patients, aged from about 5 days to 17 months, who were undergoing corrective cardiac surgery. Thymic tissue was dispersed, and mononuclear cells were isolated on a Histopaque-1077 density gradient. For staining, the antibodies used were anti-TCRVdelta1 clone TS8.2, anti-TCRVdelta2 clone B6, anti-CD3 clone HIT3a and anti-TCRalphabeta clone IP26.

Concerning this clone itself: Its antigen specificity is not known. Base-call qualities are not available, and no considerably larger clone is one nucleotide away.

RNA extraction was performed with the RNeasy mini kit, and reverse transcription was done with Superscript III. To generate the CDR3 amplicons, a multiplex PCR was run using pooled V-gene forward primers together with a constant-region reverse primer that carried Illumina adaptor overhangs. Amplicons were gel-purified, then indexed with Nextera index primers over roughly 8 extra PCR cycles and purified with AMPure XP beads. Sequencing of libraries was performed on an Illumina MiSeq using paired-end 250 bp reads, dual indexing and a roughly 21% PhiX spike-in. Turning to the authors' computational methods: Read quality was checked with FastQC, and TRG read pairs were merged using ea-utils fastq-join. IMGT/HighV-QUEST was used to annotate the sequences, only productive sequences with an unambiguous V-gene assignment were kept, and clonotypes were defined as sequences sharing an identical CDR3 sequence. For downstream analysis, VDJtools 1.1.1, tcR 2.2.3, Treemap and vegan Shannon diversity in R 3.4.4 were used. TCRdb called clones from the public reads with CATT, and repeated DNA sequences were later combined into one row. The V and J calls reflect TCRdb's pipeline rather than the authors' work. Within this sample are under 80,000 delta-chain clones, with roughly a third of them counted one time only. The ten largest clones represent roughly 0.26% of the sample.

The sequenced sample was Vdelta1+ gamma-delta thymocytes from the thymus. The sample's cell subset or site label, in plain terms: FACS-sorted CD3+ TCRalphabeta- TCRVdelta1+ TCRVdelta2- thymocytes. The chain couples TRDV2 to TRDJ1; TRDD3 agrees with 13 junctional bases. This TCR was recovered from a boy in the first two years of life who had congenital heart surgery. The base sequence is TGTGCCTGTGTTTGCTCTTACTGGGGGATACGGGTAATGTACACCGATAAACTCATCTTT. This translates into CACVCSYWGIRVMYTDKLIF.